This T cell receptor (beta chain) was identified during a study of control samples from healthy donors and cancer patients. V lost 0 bases to trimming and J lost 1 base, with 7 bases between them. The length of the CDR3 is 14 residues. Germline-derived CDR1 and CDR2 are MNHEY and SMNVEV (reference sequence). Profiled with immunoSEQ multiplex PCR; TCRdb holds only in-frame clones, not every one. The top ten clones hold around 6.4% of a sample with about 410,000 clones, roughly 90% of them seen once. The clonotype originates from a man in his forties or fifties with head and neck cancer. Sequenced input: PBMCs. The rearrangement joins TRBV27 to TRBJ2-7; D uncertain. This CDR3 reads CASSLSTGSYEQYF. The DNA for the CDR3 is TGTGCCAGCAGTTTATCGACGGGTTCCTACGAGCAGTACTTC.